Each of the 2 T cell receptor beta chains below was sequenced from the same sample in a study of blood T cell repertoires in COVID-19. The method was immunoSEQ multiplex PCR; TCRdb's version includes in-frame clones alone and lacks a portion of them. The sample gives 80,000 to 130,000 clones, around 86% of which show up once; less than 3.5% is in the top ten. The sequenced sample was PBMCs or T cells enriched from blood (not recorded which). These receptor sequences come from a woman aged 45-59 years who had recovered from COVID-19.

This chain uses TRBV5-6 with TRBJ1-5; D not resolved. The CDR3 is 16 amino acids. Per germline, CDR1 SGHDT and CDR2 YYEEEE. Trimming removed 4 bases at V and 0 bases at J, with 14 bases between. The CDR3 DNA reads as TGTGCCAGCAGCCTCATGGGGAGGACTAGCAATCAGCCCCAGCATTTT. As protein: CASSLMGRTSNQPQHF.

This clone occurred once. The chain employs TRBV7-9 and TRBJ1-3; TRBD1 aligns across 7 bases. CDR1 is SEHNR, CDR2 FQNEAQ, per germline (reference sequence). The trim removed 3 bases at V and 5 bases at J, leaving 4 bases unmatched. This CDR3 spans 14 amino acids. In DNA form, the CDR3 reads TGTGCCAGCAGCTTTTCAGGGGGAAGAAACACCATATATTTT. Translation gives CASSFSGGRNTIYF.